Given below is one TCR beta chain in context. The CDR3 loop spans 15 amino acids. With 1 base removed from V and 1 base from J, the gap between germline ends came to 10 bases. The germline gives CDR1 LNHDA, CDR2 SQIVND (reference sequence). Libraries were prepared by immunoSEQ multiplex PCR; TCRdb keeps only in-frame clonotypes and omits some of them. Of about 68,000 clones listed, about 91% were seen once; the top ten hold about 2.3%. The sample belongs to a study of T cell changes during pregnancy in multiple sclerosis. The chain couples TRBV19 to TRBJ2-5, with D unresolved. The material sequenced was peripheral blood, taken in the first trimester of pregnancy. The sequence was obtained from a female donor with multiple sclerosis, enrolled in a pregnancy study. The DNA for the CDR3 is TGTGCCAGTAGTATAGGTGAGGCAGTCCAAGAGACCCAGTACTTC. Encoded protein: CASSIGEAVQETQYF.